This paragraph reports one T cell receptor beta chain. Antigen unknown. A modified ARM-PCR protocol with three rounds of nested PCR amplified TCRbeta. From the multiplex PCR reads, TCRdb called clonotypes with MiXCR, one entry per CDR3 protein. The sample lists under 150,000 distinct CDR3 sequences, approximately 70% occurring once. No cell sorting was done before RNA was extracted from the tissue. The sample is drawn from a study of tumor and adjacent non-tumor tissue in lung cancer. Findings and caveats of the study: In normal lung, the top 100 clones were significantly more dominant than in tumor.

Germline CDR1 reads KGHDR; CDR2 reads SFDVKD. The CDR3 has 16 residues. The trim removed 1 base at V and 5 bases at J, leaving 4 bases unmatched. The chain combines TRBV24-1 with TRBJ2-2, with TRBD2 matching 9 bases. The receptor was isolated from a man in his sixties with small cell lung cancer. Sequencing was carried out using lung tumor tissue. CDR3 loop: CATSDFSGSGTGELFF. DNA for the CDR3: TGTGCCACCAGTGATTTTAGCGGGAGTGGGACCGGGGAGCTGTTTTTT.